Listed here are 13 T cell receptor beta chains from one sample, sequenced in a study of blood T cell repertoires in COVID-19 (TCRdb year 2020). The method behind the library was the immunoSEQ multiplex PCR assay. This immuneACCESS table, as held by TCRdb, lists in-frame sequences with V and J called but not all clones. Of the missing ones, under half trace to an unresolved V gene in checked studies; the others have no known cause. Here the sample has hundreds of thousands of clones; around four fifths occur a single time. About 4.8% of the sample is taken by the ten largest. Sample: PBMCs or T cells enriched from blood (not recorded which). The receptors were gathered from a woman between 50 and 59 years old who had been exposed to COVID-19.

V gene TRBV30 combines with J gene TRBJ1-4; TRBD1 matches at 7 bases. This CDR3 has 12 amino acids. V shed 5 bases, J shed 6 bases, and the junction held 3 bases outside the gene matches. The V gene's germline CDR1 is GTSNPN and CDR2 SVGIG (reference sequence). Written as DNA, the CDR3 is TGTGCCTGGGCAGGGGGGCATGAAAAACTGTTTTTT. This encodes CAWAGGHEKLFF.

The rearrangement uses TRBV12-3 or TRBV12-4 and TRBJ2-5; D uncertain. The V end lost 8 bases, the J end lost 4 bases, and 5 bases lay between the germline ends. This CDR3 has 10 amino acids. CDR3 residues: CASPLETQYF. The CDR3 nucleotides are TGTGCCAGCCCATTAGAGACCCAGTACTTC.

V usage is TRBV19 and J usage is TRBJ2-5, with TRBD1 matching 8 bases. Germline V gene data show CDR1 as LNHDA and CDR2 as SQIVND (reference sequence). Unmatched junction bases numbered 16, after V lost 3 bases and J lost 4 bases. The CDR3 is made up of 18 amino acids. CDR3 amino acids: CASSISRRISGQGETQYF. CDR3 in DNA: TGTGCCAGTAGTATCTCCCGGAGGATCAGCGGACAGGGAGAGACCCAGTACTTC.

The rearrangement links TRBV15 to TRBJ1-2, with 7 positions matching TRBD1. The CDR3 length is 20 residues. V lost 1 base, J lost 5 bases, and 22 bases stayed unmatched. CDR1 is LNHNV, CDR2 YYDKDF, per germline (reference sequence). As DNA, the CDR3 is TGTGCCACCAGCAGAGCCACCGGGACAGTTCAATTCCCGACACGGTATGGCTACACCTTC. This codes for CATSRATGTVQFPTRYGYTF.

This clone was observed a single time. The rearrangement links TRBV25-1 to TRBJ1-6; no firm D call. Deletions cut 6 bases from V and 0 bases from J, with 15 bases between. Germline CDR1 is MGHDK and CDR2 is SYGVNS. The CDR3 is 17 amino acids. CDR3: CASRLTRTGSYNSPLHF. As DNA, the CDR3 is TGTGCCAGCAGATTAACTCGAACGGGCTCCTATAATTCACCCCTCCACTTT.

This chain connects TRBV19 to TRBJ1-5; perhaps TRBD1 as D (6 bases). Trimming took 4 bases from V and 4 from J, leaving 11 bases between them. The CDR3 totals 14 residues. Germline CDR1 and CDR2: LNHDA and SQIVND (reference sequence). CDR3 residues: CASSRTAWNQPQHF. The CDR3 DNA reads TGTGCCAGTAGTAGGACAGCCTGGAATCAGCCCCAGCATTTT.

V is TRBV18 and J is TRBJ1-2; weak D call: TRBD1 (5 bases). The CDR3 sequence is 15 residues long. CDR1 is KGHSH and CDR2 is LQKENI in the germline V gene. V was pared by 4 bases and J by 0 bases, with 12 bases between. CDR3 DNA: TGTGCCAGCTCACTAGACAGAACCGCTAACTATGGCTACACCTTC. This gives the protein CASSLDRTANYGYTF.

CDR3: CASSFEQVGYTF. CDR3 DNA: TGTGCCAGCAGCTTTGAACAAGTTGGCTACACCTTC. The J gene is TRBJ1-2, the V gene TRBV5-6; D remains unclear. The CDR3 runs to 12 residues. Germline V gene sequence: CDR1 SGHDT, CDR2 YYEEEE. Trimming took off 2 bases at V and 7 bases at J, with 9 bases between the two ends.

The chain couples TRBV5-1 to TRBJ2-5, with a weak D call TRBD1 (6 bases). V lost 4 bases and J 1 base, leaving 14 bases between the germline ends. CDR3 length equals 15 residues. CDR1 and CDR2 from the germline V gene are SGHRS and YFSETQ. CDR3 in DNA: TGCGCCAGCAGCCACCCGGACAGACCCCAAGAGACCCAGTACTTC. Translation gives CASSHPDRPQETQYF.

This chain joins TRBV18 and TRBJ1-1; weak D call: TRBD1 (6 bases). The length of the CDR3 is 11 residues. V lost 6 bases and J lost 7, with 9 bases in between. Per the germline V gene, CDR1 is KGHSH and CDR2 is LQKENI. The CDR3 DNA reads TGTGCCAGCTCCATAGGGGGTGAAGCTTTCTTT. As protein: CASSIGGEAFF. Full variable domain (rest looked up from reference TRBV18 and TRBJ1-1): NAGVMQNPRHLVRRRGQEARLRCSPMKGHSHVYWYRQLPEEGLKFMVYLQKENIIDESGMPKERFSAEFPKEGPSILRIQQVVRGDSAAYFCASSIGGEAFFGQGTRLTVV.

The CDR3 spells CASSLRTSDGNEQFF. Written as DNA, the CDR3 is TGCGCCAGCAGCCTTCGGACTAGCGACGGGAATGAGCAGTTCTTC. The chain employs TRBV5-1 and TRBJ2-1; 9 bases line up with TRBD2. The germline gives CDR1 SGHRS, CDR2 YFSETQ. Losses at the gene ends were 4 bases for V and 7 bases for J; bases not matched to a gene: 9. This CDR3 is built from 15 residues. Drawing the rest from reference TRBV5-1 and TRBJ2-1, the complete variable domain is KAGVTQTPRYLIKTRGQQVTLSCSPISGHRSVSWYQQTPGQGLQFLFEYFSETQRNKGNFPGRFSGRQFSNSRSEMNVSTLELGDSALYLCASSLRTSDGNEQFFGPGTRLTVL.

This chain joins TRBV5-1 and TRBJ1-4; the D gene is possibly TRBD1 (5 bases). V was pared by 0 bases and J by 8 bases, with 26 bases between. The germline gives CDR1 SGHRS, CDR2 YFSETQ. CDR3 length: 19 residues. CDR3 bases: TGCGCCAGCAGCTTGGAGGGGAGGGCAGGGAGCGTTTTACAGGAAAAACTGTTTTTT. Translation gives CASSLEGRAGSVLQEKLFF.

The chain joins TRBV5-5 to TRBJ1-1; D call uncertain. Germline V gene data show CDR1 as SGHKS and CDR2 as YYEKEE (reference sequence). This CDR3 is 15 amino acids long. V was pared by 4 bases and J by 1 base, with 14 bases between. CDR3 sequence: CASSPRSLANTEAFF. The CDR3 DNA reads TGTGCCAGCAGCCCCCGATCACTCGCGAACACTGAAGCTTTCTTT.